These 23 T cell receptor beta chains share one sample of origin, sequenced in a study of T cell clonality in common variable immunodeficiency. Profiling relied on immunoSEQ multiplex PCR, and the TCRdb table lists in-frame clones only, not all of them. The repertoire consists of some 28,000 clones, none detected only once. The sample consisted of peripheral blood mononuclear cells. The receptors stem from a person between 18 and 70 years old in good health.

This clone was seen at least ten times. Partial CDR3 DNA: TGCGCCAGCAGCTTAGGGGGGGAAAATTCACCC. Protein product: CASSLGGENSP. The complete CDR3 protein is CASSLGGENSPLHF. This sequence joins TRBV5-1 and TRBJ1-6; possibly TRBD1 for D (6 bases). The read ends 3 residues before the CDR3 terminus; that terminus is restored from the germline J gene. The ends were cut back, 2 bases at V and 7 bases at J, with 10 bases in the middle. Germline V gene data show CDR1 as SGHRS and CDR2 as YFSETQ. The CDR3 is 14 amino acids. Full variable domain (missing parts from reference TRBV5-1 and TRBJ1-6): KAGVTQTPRYLIKTRGQQVTLSCSPISGHRSVSWYQQTPGQGLQFLFEYFSETQRNKGNFPGRFSGRQFSNSRSEMNVSTLELGDSALYLCASSLGGENSPLHFGNGTRLTVT.

This clone appeared many times. Read coverage stops 3 residues before the CDR3 terminus; the germline J gene supplies the remainder. The chain combines TRBV19 with TRBJ1-5; D perhaps matches TRBD1 (5 bases). Germline CDR1 LNHDA, CDR2 SQIVND (reference sequence). CDR3 size: 16 residues. Trimming removed 3 bases from V and 7 bases from J, with 19 bases in between. The covered CDR3 bases are TGTGCCAGTAGTATCAGCGCAGGGAGCTGGAACCAGCCC. It codes for CASSISAGSWNQP. The whole CDR3 region reads CASSISAGSWNQPQHF.

This clone has at least ten counts. The observed sequence ends 3 residues before the CDR3 terminus, with the missing tail filled in from the germline J gene. The chain is built from TRBV2 and TRBJ2-2; tentative D call: TRBD1 (6 bases). Germline V lookup: CDR1 SNHLY, CDR2 FYNNEI. V lost 4 bases, J lost 0 bases, and 6 bases lay in between. The CDR3 has 14 amino acids. The sequenced CDR3 bases are TGTGCCAGCAGTGGACAGGCGAACACCGGGGAG. Protein sequence: CASSGQANTGE. The CDR3 in its entirety is CASSGQANTGELFF.

A word on this clone: From the germline J gene comes the end of the CDR3, since the read stops 3 residues before it. The rearrangement joins TRBV19 to TRBJ1-6; 7 positions match TRBD1. The CDR3 length is 16 residues. V lost 1 base to trimming and J lost 11 bases; unmatched junction nucleotides: 11. Per the germline V gene, CDR1 is LNHDA and CDR2 is SQIVND (reference sequence). The chain's CDR3 is CASSIGEVGQRPPLHF. CDR3 bases read: TGTGCCAGTAGTATAGGAGAGGTGGGACAGAGGCCACCC.

Many counts were recorded for this clone. From the germline J gene comes the end of the CDR3, since the read stops 3 residues before it. The chain uses TRBV7-2 and TRBJ2-7, with 7 bases identical to TRBD1. J lost 2 bases, V lost 5 bases, and 9 bases had no gene match. The CDR3 has 15 residues. The germline V gene has CDR1 SGHTA and CDR2 FQGNSA. The CDR3 loop is CASSPVWDRAYEQYF. Incomplete CDR3 DNA: TGTGCCAGCAGCCCCGTTTGGGACAGAGCCTACGAG.

This clone was counted ten times or more. Read coverage stops 3 residues before the CDR3 terminus; the germline J gene supplies the remainder. V usage is TRBV7-8 and J usage is TRBJ2-7; D gene ambiguous. With 5 bases removed from V and 4 bases from J, the gap between germline ends came to 15 bases. The CDR3 has 14 residues. CDR1 and CDR2 (germline): SGHVS, FQNEAQ. CDR3 DNA, as far as it was read: TGTGCCAGCAGCCTATCTCGTTACTCATACGAG. Protein sequence: CASSLSRYSYE. The full CDR3 protein is CASSLSRYSYEQYF.

This clone was counted at least ten times. The read gets to within 3 residues of the CDR3 end, and the germline J gene fills in the rest. The genes are TRBV29-1 and TRBJ1-1; D perhaps matches TRBD1 (5 bases). CDR1 and CDR2 from the germline V gene are SQVTM and ANQGSEA. The V end was cut by 7 bases, the J end by 0 bases, with 12 bases between. The CDR3 is made up of 13 amino acids. The CDR3 DNA, read in part, is TGCAGCGGGGGGGGGTACGTGAACACTGAA. Encoded protein: CSGGGYVNTE. The full-length CDR3 reads as CSGGGYVNTEAFF. The whole variable domain, remainder taken from reference TRBV29-1 and TRBJ1-1, is SAVISQKPSRDICQRGTSLTIQCQVDSQVTMMFWYRQQPGQSLTLIATANQGSEATYESGFVIDKFPISRPNLTFSTLTVSNMSPEDSSIYLCSGGGYVNTEAFFGQGTRLTVV.

This clone was observed many times. The CDR3 is cut off 3 residues early in the read; its end comes from the germline J gene. This chain joins TRBV20-1 and TRBJ2-7; a weak D match, TRBD1 (6 bases). This CDR3 is built from 15 residues. V lost 3 bases and J 5 bases, leaving 20 bases between the germline ends. Germline V gene lookup returns CDR1 DFQATT and CDR2 SNEGSKA (reference sequence). The sequenced CDR3 bases are TGCAGTGCTAGGGATCCGGGCCAGGGGCTCGACGAG. This codes for CSARDPGQGLDE. The full-length CDR3 reads as CSARDPGQGLDEQYF.

This clone was found many times. The CDR3 goes on 3 residues after the read ends, and that part is filled in from the germline J gene. The chain combines TRBV5-1 with TRBJ1-6; 10 bases match TRBD1. Germline V gene lookup returns CDR1 SGHRS and CDR2 YFSETQ. V lost 1 base, J lost 7 bases, and 8 bases stayed unmatched. The CDR3 has 17 residues. The sequenced part of the CDR3 DNA is TGCGCCAGCAGCTTGAGGCCGACGGGACAGGGGAATTCACCC. Its protein is CASSLRPTGQGNSP. The complete CDR3 reads CASSLRPTGQGNSPLHF.

As regards this clone: The read gets to within 3 residues of the CDR3 end, and the germline J gene fills in the rest. The chain recombines TRBV18 with TRBJ2-5, with 7 bases lining up with TRBD2. V gave up 8 bases and J gave up 1 base; unmatched junction bases: 10. CDR3 length: 15 amino acids. Germline CDR1 is KGHSH and CDR2 is LQKENI. CDR3 DNA (partial): TGTGCCAGCGCCTCCTCCATAGCGGGCCAAGAGACC. Its translation: CASASSIAGQET. The CDR3 as a whole reads CASASSIAGQETQYF. Combining the CDR3 with reference TRBV18 and TRBJ2-5 gives the whole variable domain NAGVMQNPRHLVRRRGQEARLRCSPMKGHSHVYWYRQLPEEGLKFMVYLQKENIIDESGMPKERFSAEFPKEGPSILRIQQVVRGDSAAYFCASASSIAGQETQYFGPGTRLLVL.

This clone occurred many times. Read data end 3 residues before the CDR3 end; the end is taken from the germline J gene. This chain joins TRBV5-1 and TRBJ2-7, with 8 bases lining up with TRBD1. The V gene end was trimmed by 3 bases and the J gene end by 3 bases; junction bases not matched to a gene: 2. Germline loops: CDR1 SGHRS, CDR2 YFSETQ. The CDR3 extends over 13 amino acids. The CDR3 DNA, read in part, is TGCGCCAGCAGCTCCGGGACAGGCTACGAG. Encoded protein: CASSSGTGYE. The entire CDR3 is CASSSGTGYEQYF.

On this clone itself: The read halts 3 residues ahead of the CDR3 end, with the missing end drawn from the germline J gene. The V and J genes are TRBV19 and TRBJ1-4; TRBD1 matches at 9 bases. Looked up from germline, CDR1 is LNHDA and CDR2 is SQIVND (reference sequence). This CDR3 region has 14 residues. The covered CDR3 bases are TGTGCCAGTAGTAACAGGGGGCCAGACTCACCA. This codes for CASSNRGPDSP. The whole CDR3 protein reads CASSNRGPDSPLFF.

This clone was recorded at least ten times. Sequencing ends 3 residues short of the CDR3 end; the germline J gene provides the rest. The chain is built from TRBV5-1 and TRBJ2-5; TRBD2 aligns across 11 bases. J lost 4 bases, V lost 3 bases, and 2 bases had no gene match. The CDR3 contains 14 residues. CDR1 is SGHRS, CDR2 YFSETQ, per germline. The CDR3 region is CASSSLAGGETQYF. The DNA read from the CDR3 is TGCGCCAGCAGCTCTCTAGCGGGGGGAGAGACC.

On this clone itself: The read finishes 3 residues shy of the CDR3 end, and the germline J gene is used to complete it. This sequence joins TRBV20-1 and TRBJ2-5; D possibly corresponds to TRBD2 (5 bases). CDR1 and CDR2 (germline): DFQATT, SNEGSKA (reference sequence). Trimming shortened V by 2 bases and J by 1 base, and 11 bases separated the two germline ends. The CDR3 extends over 14 amino acids. The CDR3 sequence is CSARFRGSQETQYF. CDR3 DNA (partial): TGCAGTGCTAGATTTCGGGGAAGCCAAGAGACC.

Ten or more counts support this clone. The read finishes 3 residues shy of the CDR3 end, and the germline J gene is used to complete it. The chain uses TRBV18 and TRBJ2-5, with TRBD2 identical over 8 bases. This CDR3 region has 15 residues. Per the germline V gene, CDR1 is KGHSH and CDR2 is LQKENI. V was clipped by 3 bases and J by 5 bases; unmatched bases: 8. Partial CDR3 DNA: TGTGCCAGCTCACCGGCCGGGGGGGCCATGGAGACC. This codes for CASSPAGGAMET. The CDR3 in its entirety is CASSPAGGAMETQYF.

This clone was observed a few times. The read ends 3 residues early relative to the CDR3; the germline J gene fills the gap. The chain employs TRBV5-1 and TRBJ1-2; D remains unclear. The CDR3 sequence is 12 residues long. Germline assignment: CDR1 SGHRS and CDR2 YFSETQ. The V end lost 4 bases, the J end lost 7 bases, and 11 bases lay between the germline ends. The chain's CDR3 is CASSPSMRGYTF. CDR3 bases read: TGCGCCAGCAGCCCGTCAATGCGTGGC.

On this clone: The read halts 3 residues ahead of the CDR3 end, with the missing end drawn from the germline J gene. The V gene is TRBV5-1, the J gene TRBJ2-1; possibly TRBD1 for D (6 bases). Germline V gene data show CDR1 as SGHRS and CDR2 as YFSETQ. V was cut by 2 bases and J by 5 bases, with 8 bases left in between. The length of the CDR3 is 13 residues. The DNA read from the CDR3 is TGCGCCAGCAGCTTTGGACAGCACAATGAG. Its translation is CASSFGQHNE. The entire CDR3 protein reads CASSFGQHNEQFF.

This clone was seen at least ten times. The sequenced fragment ends 3 residues before the CDR3 boundary, so the rest is inferred from the germline J gene. V and J are TRBV7-9 and TRBJ2-7, with D maybe TRBD1 (7 bases). V was trimmed by 5 bases and J by 4 bases, leaving 12 bases between them. The CDR3 has 13 residues. Germline V gene lookup returns CDR1 SEHNR and CDR2 FQNEAQ (reference sequence). The sequenced CDR3 bases are TGTGCCAGCAGCGCGCGGGGACAGTACGAG. This codes for CASSARGQYE. The whole CDR3 sequence is CASSARGQYEQYF.

This clone was observed many times. The CDR3 end lies 3 residues beyond the end of the read and is filled in from the germline J gene. This chain links TRBV5-1 with TRBJ2-3, with TRBD2 as a possible D gene (5 bases). V was cut by 0 bases and J by 6 bases, with 5 bases left in between. The length of the CDR3 is 12 residues. Germline-derived CDR1 and CDR2 are SGHRS and YFSETQ. The part of the CDR3 DNA that was read is TGCGCCAGCAGCTTGGGCGGGGATACG. Encoded protein: CASSLGGDT. The CDR3 reads in full as CASSLGGDTQYF.

Concerning this clone itself: The CDR3 end lies 3 residues beyond the end of the read and is filled in from the germline J gene. Within the sample, other DNA sequences also encode this same CDR3. V usage is TRBV7-9 and J usage is TRBJ1-2; D is unclear. The CDR3 extends over 12 amino acids. CDR1 is SEHNR and CDR2 is FQNEAQ in the germline V gene (reference sequence). Trimming shortened V by 9 bases and J by 6 bases, and 14 bases separated the two germline ends. CDR3 bases read: TGTGCCAGTCAGGTCCTACAAAATGGC. Amino acid sequence: CASQVLQNG. The CDR3, in full, reads CASQVLQNGYTF.

There are many counts of this clone. Incomplete CDR3 DNA: TGTGCCAGCAGCCAAGACACAGCTAATAATTCACCC. Translation: CASSQDTANNSP. The entire CDR3 is CASSQDTANNSPLHF. V and J are TRBV4-2 and TRBJ1-6; D not resolved. From the germline J gene comes the end of the CDR3, since the read stops 3 residues before it. V shed 0 bases and J shed 5 bases, with 8 bases lying between them. Germline CDR1 and CDR2: LGHNA and YNFKEQ. CDR3 length: 15 residues.

A word on this clone: The read is 3 residues too short to cover the CDR3 end, so that end is filled in from the germline J gene. The chain carries TRBV18 and TRBJ2-1, with 11 bases fitting TRBD2. The CDR3 loop spans 14 amino acids. The V gene's germline CDR1 is KGHSH and CDR2 LQKENI. The junction had 4 bases not matched to a gene; V was cut back by 4 bases and J by 8 bases. The CDR3 here is CASSRSGGAHEQFF. CDR3 bases read: TGTGCCAGCTCACGTAGCGGGGGGGCCCATGAG.

This clone was picked up a small number of times. The CDR3 goes on 3 residues after the read ends, and that part is filled in from the germline J gene. The J gene is TRBJ2-3, the V gene TRBV6-2 or TRBV6-3; a possible D gene is TRBD1 (6 bases). Germline loops: CDR1 MNHEY, CDR2 SVGEGT. There are 13 residues in the CDR3. The covered CDR3 bases are TGTGCCAGCAGTTATGGGGGCATAGAGACG. It yields the protein CASSYGGIET. The complete CDR3 protein is CASSYGGIETQYF.